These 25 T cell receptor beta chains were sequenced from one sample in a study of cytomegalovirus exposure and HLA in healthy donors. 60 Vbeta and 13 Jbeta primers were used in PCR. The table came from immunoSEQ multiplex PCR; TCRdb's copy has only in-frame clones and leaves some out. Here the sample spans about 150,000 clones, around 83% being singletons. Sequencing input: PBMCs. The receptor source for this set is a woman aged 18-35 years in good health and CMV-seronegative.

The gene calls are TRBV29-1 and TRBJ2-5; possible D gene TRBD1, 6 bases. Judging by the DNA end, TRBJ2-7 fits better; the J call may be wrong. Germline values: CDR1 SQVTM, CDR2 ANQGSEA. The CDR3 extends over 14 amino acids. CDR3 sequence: CSVLDGQGLPEQYF. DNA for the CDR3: TGCAGCGTTCTGGACGGCCAGGGGCTCCCCGAGCAGTACTTC.

The CDR3 sequence: CASSVGRGAHNEQFF. CDR3 nucleotide sequence: TGTGCCAGCAGCGTAGGGCGGGGAGCTCACAATGAGCAGTTCTTC. The chain carries TRBV9 and TRBJ2-1; D perhaps matches TRBD2 (6 bases). V was cut by 0 bases and J by 5 bases, with 12 bases left in between. CDR1 SGDLS and CDR2 YYNGEE come from the germline V gene. This CDR3 is built from 15 residues.

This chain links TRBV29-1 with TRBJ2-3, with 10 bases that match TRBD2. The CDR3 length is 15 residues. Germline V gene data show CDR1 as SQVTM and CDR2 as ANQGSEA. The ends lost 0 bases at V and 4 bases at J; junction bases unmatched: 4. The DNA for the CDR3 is TGCAGCGTTGAAGATCGGAGCGGGGGGGCAGATACGCAGTATTTT. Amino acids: CSVEDRSGGADTQYF.

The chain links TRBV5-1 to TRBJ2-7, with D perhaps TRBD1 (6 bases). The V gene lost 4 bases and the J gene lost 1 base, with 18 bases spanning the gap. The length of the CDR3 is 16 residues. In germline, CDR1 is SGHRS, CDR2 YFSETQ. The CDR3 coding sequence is TGCGCCAGCAGCCACCTAAGTGGCAGGGGATCCTACGAGCAGTACTTC. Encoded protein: CASSHLSGRGSYEQYF.

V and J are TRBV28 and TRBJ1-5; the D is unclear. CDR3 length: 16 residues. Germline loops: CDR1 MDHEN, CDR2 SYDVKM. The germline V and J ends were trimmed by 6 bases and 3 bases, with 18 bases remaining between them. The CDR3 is CASRPRTGSVNQPQHF. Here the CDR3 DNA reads TGTGCCAGCAGACCGCGGACGGGAAGCGTCAATCAGCCCCAGCATTTT.

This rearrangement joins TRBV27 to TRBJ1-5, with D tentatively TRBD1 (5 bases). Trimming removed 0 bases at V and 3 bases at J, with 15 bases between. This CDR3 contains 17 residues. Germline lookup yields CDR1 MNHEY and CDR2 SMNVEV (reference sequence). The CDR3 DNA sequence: TGTGCCAGCAGTTTATCGCCTGGAGGGGATCCCAATCAGCCCCAGCATTTT. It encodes CASSLSPGGDPNQPQHF.

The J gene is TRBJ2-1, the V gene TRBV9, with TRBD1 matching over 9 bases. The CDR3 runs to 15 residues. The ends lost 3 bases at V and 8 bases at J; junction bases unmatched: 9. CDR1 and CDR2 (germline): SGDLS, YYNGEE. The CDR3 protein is CASSEAGTGSYEQFF. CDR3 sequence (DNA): TGTGCCAGCAGCGAAGCCGGGACAGGGTCCTATGAGCAGTTCTTC.

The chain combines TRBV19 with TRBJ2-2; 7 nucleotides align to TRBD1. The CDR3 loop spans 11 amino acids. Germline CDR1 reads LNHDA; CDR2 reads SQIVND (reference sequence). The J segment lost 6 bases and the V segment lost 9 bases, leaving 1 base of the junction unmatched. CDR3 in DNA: TGTGCCAGCCAGGGGGCCGGGGAGCTGTTTTTT. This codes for CASQGAGELFF.

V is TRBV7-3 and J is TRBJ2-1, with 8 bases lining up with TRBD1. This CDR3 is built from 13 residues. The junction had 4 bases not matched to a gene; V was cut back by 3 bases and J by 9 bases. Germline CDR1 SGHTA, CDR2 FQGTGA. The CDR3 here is CASSLDRVGEQFF. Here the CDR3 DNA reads TGTGCCAGCAGCTTGGACAGGGTGGGTGAGCAGTTCTTC. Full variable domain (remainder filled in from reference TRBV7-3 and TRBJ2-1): GAGVSQTPSNKVTEKGKYVELRCDPISGHTALYWYRQSLGQGPEFLIYFQGTGAADDSGLPNDRFFAVRPEGSVSTLKIQRTERGDSAVYLCASSLDRVGEQFFGPGTRLTVL.

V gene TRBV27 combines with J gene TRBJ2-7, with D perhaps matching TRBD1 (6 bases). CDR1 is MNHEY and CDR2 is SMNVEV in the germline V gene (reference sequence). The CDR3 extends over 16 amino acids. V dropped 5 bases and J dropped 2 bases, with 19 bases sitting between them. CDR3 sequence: CASSPSLGTLPYEQYF. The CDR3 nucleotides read TGTGCCAGCAGTCCGTCCTTGGGGACATTACCCTACGAGCAGTACTTC.

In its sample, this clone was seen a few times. The CDR3 reads CASSEADRVGGYTF. For the CDR3, the DNA is TGTGCCAGCAGTGAAGCGGACAGGGTCGGTGGCTACACCTTC. The V gene is TRBV6-1, the J gene TRBJ1-2, with 8 bases aligning to TRBD1. The J segment lost 7 bases and the V segment lost 0 bases, leaving 4 bases of the junction unmatched. CDR1 is MNHNS and CDR2 is SASEGT in the germline V gene. CDR3 length: 14 residues.

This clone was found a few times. CDR3 in amino acids: CASSVAGTGGNEQFF. The CDR3 region has the DNA TGTGCCAGCAGCGTCGCCGGGACAGGGGGTAATGAGCAGTTCTTC. V gene TRBV9 combines with J gene TRBJ2-1; 11 nucleotides align to TRBD1. J lost 7 bases, V lost 2 bases, and 5 bases had no gene match. Germline CDR1 is SGDLS and CDR2 is YYNGEE. The CDR3 is 15 amino acids.

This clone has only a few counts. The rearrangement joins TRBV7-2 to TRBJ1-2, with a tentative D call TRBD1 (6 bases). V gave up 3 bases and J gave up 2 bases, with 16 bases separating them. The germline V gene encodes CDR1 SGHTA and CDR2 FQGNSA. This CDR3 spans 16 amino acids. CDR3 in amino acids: CASSFHGAGVNYGYTF. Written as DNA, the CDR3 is TGTGCCAGCAGCTTTCACGGTGCAGGGGTAAACTATGGCTACACCTTC.

CDR3 in DNA: TGTGCCAGCAGCTTAGTTCGGGAAGGGACAGCACAAGAGTTCTTC. It yields the protein CASSLVREGTAQEFF. The V gene is TRBV11-2, the J gene TRBJ2-1; 7 bases match TRBD1. The CDR3 has 15 residues. Per germline, CDR1 SGHAT and CDR2 FQNNGV. Unmatched junction bases numbered 14, after V lost 1 base and J lost 14 bases.

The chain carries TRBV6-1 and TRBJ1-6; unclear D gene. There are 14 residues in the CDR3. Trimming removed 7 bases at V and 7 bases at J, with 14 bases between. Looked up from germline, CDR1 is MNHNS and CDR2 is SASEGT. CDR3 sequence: CASIPRRGNSPLHF. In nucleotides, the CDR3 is TGTGCCAGCATCCCCCGGCGGGGAAATTCACCCCTCCACTTT.

CDR3: CASSHLGTGIGVEQFF. CDR3 DNA: TGCGCCAGCAGCCATCTCGGGACAGGGATCGGGGTTGAGCAGTTCTTC. This rearrangement joins TRBV4-1 to TRBJ2-1, with 9 nucleotides matching TRBD1. The CDR3 contains 16 residues. Per the germline V gene, CDR1 is MGHRA and CDR2 is YSYEKL. V lost 3 bases, J lost 9 bases, and 12 bases stayed unmatched.

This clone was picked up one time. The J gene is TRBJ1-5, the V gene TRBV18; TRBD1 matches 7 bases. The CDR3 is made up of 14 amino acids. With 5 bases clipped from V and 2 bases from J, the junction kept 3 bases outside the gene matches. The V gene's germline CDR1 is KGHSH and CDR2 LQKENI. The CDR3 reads CASSWDSRNQPQHF. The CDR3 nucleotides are TGTGCCAGCTCATGGGACAGCCGCAATCAGCCCCAGCATTTT.

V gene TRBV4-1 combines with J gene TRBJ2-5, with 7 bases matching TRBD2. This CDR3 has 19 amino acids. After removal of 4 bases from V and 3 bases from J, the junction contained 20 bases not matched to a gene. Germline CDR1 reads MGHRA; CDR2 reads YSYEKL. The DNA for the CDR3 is TGCGCCAGCAGCCCTTCAAGCCAGCTAGCGGTCCCGAGGGAAGAGACCCAGTACTTC. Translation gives CASSPSSQLAVPREETQYF.

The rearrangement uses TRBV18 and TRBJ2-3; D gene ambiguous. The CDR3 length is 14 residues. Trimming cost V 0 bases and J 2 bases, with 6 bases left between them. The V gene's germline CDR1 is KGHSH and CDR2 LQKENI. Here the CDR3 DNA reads TGTGCCAGCTCACCACCCGAGATCACAGATACGCAGTATTTT. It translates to CASSPPEITDTQYF.

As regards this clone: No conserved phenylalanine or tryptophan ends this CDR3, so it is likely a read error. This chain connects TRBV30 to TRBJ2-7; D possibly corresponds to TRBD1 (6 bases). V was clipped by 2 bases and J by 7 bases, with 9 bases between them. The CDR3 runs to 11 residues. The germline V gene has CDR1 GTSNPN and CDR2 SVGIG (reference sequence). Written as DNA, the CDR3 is TGTGCCTGGAGTCCCCAGGGGGAGCAGTACCTC. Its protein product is CAWSPQGEQYL.

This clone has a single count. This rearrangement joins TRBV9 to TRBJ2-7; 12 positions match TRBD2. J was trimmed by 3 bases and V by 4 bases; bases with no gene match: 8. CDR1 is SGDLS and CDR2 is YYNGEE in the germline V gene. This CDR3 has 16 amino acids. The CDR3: CASSPPTSGRSYEQYF. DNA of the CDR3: TGTGCCAGCAGCCCCCCTACTAGCGGGAGGAGCTACGAGCAGTACTTC.

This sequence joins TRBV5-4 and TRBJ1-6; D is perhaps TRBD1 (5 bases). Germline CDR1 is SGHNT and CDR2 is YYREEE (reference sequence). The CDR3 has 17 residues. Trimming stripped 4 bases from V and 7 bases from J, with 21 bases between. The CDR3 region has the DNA TGTGCCAGCAGCCGGTCCACTGGGGGGTTGGGAAATTCACCCCTCCACTTT. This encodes CASSRSTGGLGNSPLHF.

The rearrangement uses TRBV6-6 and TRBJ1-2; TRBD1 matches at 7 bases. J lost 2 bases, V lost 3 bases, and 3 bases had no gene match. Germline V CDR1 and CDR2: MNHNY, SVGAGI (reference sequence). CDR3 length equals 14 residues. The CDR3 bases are TGTGCCAGCAGTTATGGGACAGACAACTATGGCTACACCTTC. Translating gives CASSYGTDNYGYTF.

In DNA, the CDR3 is TGTGCCAGCAGTTTATATCCCGGGAGTCAGCCCCAGCATTTT. It translates to CASSLYPGSQPQHF. V and J are TRBV27 and TRBJ1-5, with no clear D. Germline assignment: CDR1 MNHEY and CDR2 SMNVEV (reference sequence). Trimming left V 1 base short and J 6 bases short, with 10 bases between. The CDR3 covers 14 residues.

In DNA, the CDR3 is TGTGCCAGCGGAGGAGGGCCCGAGGGCTACAATGAGCAGTTCTTC. It yields the protein CASGGGPEGYNEQFF. V usage is TRBV9 and J usage is TRBJ2-1; D is perhaps TRBD2 (6 bases). The CDR3 loop spans 15 amino acids. The V and J ends lost 7 bases and 3 bases respectively, with 17 bases between them. CDR1 and CDR2 from the germline V gene are SGDLS and YYNGEE.